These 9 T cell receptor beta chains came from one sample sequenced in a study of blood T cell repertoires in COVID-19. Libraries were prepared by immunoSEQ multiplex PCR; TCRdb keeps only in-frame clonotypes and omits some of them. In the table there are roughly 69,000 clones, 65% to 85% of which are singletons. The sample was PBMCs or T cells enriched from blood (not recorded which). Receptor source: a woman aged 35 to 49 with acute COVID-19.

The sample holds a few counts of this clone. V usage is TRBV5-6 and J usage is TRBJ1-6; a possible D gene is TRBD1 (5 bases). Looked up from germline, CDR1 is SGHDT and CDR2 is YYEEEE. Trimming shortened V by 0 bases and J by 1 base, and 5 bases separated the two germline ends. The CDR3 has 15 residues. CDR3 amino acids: CASSLAGSYNSPLHF. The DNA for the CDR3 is TGTGCCAGCAGCTTGGCAGGGTCCTATAATTCACCCCTCCACTTT. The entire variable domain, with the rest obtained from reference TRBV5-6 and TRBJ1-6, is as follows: DAGVTQSPTHLIKTRGQQVTLRCSPKSGHDTVSWYQQALGQGPQFIFQYYEEEERQRGNFPDRFSGHQFPNYSSELNVNALLLGDSALYLCASSLAGSYNSPLHFGNGTRLTVT.

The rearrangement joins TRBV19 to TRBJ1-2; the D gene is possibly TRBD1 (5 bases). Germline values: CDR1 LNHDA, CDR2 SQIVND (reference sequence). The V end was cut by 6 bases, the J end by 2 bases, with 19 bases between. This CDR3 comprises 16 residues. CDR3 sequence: CASRTTGTALNYGYTF. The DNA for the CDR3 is TGTGCCAGTAGAACTACCGGGACTGCGTTAAACTATGGCTACACCTTC.

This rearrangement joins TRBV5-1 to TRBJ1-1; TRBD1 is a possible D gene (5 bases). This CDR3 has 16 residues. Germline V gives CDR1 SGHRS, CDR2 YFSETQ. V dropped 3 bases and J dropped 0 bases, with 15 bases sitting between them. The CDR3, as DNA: TGCGCCAGCAGCTCGGGTTTGACAGCCATGAACACTGAAGCTTTCTTT. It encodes CASSSGLTAMNTEAFF.

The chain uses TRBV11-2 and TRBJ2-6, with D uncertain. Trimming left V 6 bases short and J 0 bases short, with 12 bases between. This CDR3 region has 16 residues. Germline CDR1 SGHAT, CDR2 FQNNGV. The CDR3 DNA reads TGTGCCAGCAGGCCCCCCCAGTTCTCTGGGGCCAACGTCCTGACTTTC. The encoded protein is CASRPPQFSGANVLTF.

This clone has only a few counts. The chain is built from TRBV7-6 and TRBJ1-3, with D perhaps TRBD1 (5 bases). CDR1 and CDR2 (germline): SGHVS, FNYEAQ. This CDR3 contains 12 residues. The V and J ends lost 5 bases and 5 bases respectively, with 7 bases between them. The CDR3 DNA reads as TGTGCCAGCAGCCAGGACAGAAACACCATATATTTT. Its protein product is CASSQDRNTIYF.

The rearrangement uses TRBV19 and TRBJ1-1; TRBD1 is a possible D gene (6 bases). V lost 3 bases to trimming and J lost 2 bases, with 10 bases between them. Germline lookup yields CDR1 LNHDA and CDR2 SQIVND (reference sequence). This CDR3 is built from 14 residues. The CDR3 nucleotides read TGTGCCAGTAGTATTTGGACAGAAAACACTGAAGCTTTCTTT. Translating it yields CASSIWTENTEAFF.

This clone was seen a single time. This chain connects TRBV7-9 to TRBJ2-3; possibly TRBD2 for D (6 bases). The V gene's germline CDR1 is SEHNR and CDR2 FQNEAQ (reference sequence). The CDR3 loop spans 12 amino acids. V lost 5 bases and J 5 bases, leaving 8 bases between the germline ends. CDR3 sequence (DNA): TGTGCCAGCAGCCCGCGGGGAGATACGCAGTATTTT. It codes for CASSPRGDTQYF.

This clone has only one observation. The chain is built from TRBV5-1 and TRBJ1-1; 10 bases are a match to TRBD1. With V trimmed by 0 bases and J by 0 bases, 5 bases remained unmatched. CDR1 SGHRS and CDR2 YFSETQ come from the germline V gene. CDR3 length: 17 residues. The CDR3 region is CASSLGTGGAMNTEAFF. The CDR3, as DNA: TGCGCCAGCAGCTTGGGGACAGGGGGTGCCATGAACACTGAAGCTTTCTTT.

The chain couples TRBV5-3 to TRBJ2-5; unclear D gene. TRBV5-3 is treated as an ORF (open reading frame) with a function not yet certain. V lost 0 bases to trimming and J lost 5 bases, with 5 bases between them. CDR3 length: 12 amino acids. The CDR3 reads CARSLAGETQYF. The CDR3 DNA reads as TGTGCCAGAAGCTTGGCCGGGGAGACCCAGTACTTC.